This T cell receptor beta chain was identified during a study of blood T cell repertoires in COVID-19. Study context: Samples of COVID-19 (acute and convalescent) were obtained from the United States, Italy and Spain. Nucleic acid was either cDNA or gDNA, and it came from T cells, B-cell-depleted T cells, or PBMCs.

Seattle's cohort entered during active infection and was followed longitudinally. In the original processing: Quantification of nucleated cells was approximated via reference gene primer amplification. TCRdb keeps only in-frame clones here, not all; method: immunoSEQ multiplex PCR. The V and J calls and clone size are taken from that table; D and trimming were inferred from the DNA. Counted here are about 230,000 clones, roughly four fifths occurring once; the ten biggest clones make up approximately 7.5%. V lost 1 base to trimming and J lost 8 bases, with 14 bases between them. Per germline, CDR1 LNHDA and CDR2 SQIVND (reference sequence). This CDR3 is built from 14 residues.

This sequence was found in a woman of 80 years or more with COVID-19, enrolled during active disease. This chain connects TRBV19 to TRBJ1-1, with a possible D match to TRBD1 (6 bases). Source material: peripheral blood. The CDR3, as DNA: TGTGCCAGTAGTATAGGGGACACGAGGGGGGAAGCTTTCTTT. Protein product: CASSIGDTRGEAFF.